A single sample gave rise to the 2 T cell receptor beta chains below, sequenced in a study of OX40 agonist ivuxolimab in advanced cancers. Data came from immunoSEQ multiplex PCR; TCRdb stores just in-frame clones and leaves some out. Of approximately 50,000 clones listed, roughly 83% are singletons. This specimen consisted of CD4+ or CD8+ T cells sorted from blood, obtained in a trial of the OX40 agonist ivuxolimab. Receptors originate from an adult with an advanced solid tumor such as melanoma, head and neck, liver or kidney cancer.

CDR3 sequence (DNA): TGTGCCAGTAGTGAGACCCGGACAGATACGCAGTATTTT. It codes for CASSETRTDTQYF. The chain recombines TRBV19 with TRBJ2-3; D is unresolved. The V gene's germline CDR1 is LNHDA and CDR2 SQIVND (reference sequence). V was clipped by 5 bases and J by 3 bases, with 9 bases between them. The length of the CDR3 is 13 residues.

J is TRBJ2-3 and V is TRBV11-1; D perhaps matches TRBD2 (6 bases). CDR1 SGHAT and CDR2 FQDESV come from the germline V gene (reference sequence). The CDR3 totals 16 residues. Trimming removed 5 bases at V and 4 bases at J, with 19 bases between. CDR3: CASSPVDSGRPDTQYF. In DNA form, the CDR3 reads TGTGCCAGCAGCCCGGTGGATAGCGGACGTCCAGATACGCAGTATTTT. Full variable domain (missing parts from reference TRBV11-1 and TRBJ2-3): EAEVAQSPRYKITEKSQAVAFWCDPISGHATLYWYRQILGQGPELLVQFQDESVVDDSQLPKDRFSAERLKGVDSTLKIQPAELGDSAMYLCASSPVDSGRPDTQYFGPGTRLTVL.